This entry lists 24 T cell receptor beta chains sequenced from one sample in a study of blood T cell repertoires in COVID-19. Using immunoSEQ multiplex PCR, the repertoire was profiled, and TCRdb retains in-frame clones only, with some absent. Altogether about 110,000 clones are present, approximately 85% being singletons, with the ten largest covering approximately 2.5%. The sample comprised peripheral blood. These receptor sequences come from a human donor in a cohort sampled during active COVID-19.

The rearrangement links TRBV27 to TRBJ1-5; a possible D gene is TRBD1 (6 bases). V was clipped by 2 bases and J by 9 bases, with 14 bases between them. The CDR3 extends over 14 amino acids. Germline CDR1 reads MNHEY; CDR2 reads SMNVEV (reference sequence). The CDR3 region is CASSLGGASAPQHF. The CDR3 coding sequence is TGTGCCAGCAGTTTAGGGGGGGCCTCCGCGCCCCAGCATTTT.

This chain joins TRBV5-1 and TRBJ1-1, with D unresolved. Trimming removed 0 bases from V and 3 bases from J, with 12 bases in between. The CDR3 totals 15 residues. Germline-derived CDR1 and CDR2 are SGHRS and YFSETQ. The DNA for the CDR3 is TGCGCCAGCAGCTTGGATCCAGGAGGGTACACTGAAGCTTTCTTT. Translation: CASSLDPGGYTEAFF.

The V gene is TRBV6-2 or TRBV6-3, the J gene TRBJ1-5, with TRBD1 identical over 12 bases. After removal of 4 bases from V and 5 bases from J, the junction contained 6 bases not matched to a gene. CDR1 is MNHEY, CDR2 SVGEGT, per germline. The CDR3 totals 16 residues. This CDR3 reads CASSSGQGAADQPQHF. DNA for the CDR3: TGTGCCAGCAGTTCGGGACAGGGGGCAGCGGATCAGCCCCAGCATTTT.

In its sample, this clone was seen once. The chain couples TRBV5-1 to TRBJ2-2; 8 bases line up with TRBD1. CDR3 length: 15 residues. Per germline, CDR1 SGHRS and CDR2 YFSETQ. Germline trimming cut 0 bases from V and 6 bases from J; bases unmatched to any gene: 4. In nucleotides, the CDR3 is TGCGCCAGCAGCTTGGTTCAGGGGGCTGCCGGGGAGCTGTTTTTT. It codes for CASSLVQGAAGELFF. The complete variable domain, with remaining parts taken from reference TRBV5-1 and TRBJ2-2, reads KAGVTQTPRYLIKTRGQQVTLSCSPISGHRSVSWYQQTPGQGLQFLFEYFSETQRNKGNFPGRFSGRQFSNSRSEMNVSTLELGDSALYLCASSLVQGAAGELFFGEGSRLTVL.

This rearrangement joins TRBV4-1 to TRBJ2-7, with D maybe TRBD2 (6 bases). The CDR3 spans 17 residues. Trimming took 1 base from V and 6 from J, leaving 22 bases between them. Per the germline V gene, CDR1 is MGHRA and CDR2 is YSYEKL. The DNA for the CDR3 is TGCGCCAGCAGCCAAGCCGGGGGACGGGACCGGGGTGGCGAGCAGTACTTC. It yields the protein CASSQAGGRDRGGEQYF.

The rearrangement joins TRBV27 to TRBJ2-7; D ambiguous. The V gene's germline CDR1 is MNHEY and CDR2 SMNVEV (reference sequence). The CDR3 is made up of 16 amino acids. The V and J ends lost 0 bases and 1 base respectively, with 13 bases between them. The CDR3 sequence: CASSLSSLALSYEQYF. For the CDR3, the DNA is TGTGCCAGCAGTTTATCATCTCTCGCACTGTCCTACGAGCAGTACTTC.

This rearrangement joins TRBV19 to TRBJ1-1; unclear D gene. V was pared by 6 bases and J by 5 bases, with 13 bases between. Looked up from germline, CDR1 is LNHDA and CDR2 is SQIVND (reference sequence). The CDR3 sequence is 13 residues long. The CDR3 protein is CASSRSRGTEAFF. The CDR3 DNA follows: TGTGCCAGTAGCCGCAGTCGGGGTACTGAAGCTTTCTTT.

CDR3 DNA sequence: TGTGCCAGCAGTTCCGGGGACAGGGGGGTAACTAATGAAAAACTGTTTTTT. Amino acid sequence: CASSSGDRGVTNEKLFF. V is TRBV28 and J is TRBJ1-4, with 11 bases fitting TRBD1. J gave up 1 base and V 4 bases, and 5 bases lay outside the gene matches. Germline lookup yields CDR1 MDHEN and CDR2 SYDVKM. The CDR3 is 17 residues long. The entire variable domain, with the rest obtained from reference TRBV28 and TRBJ1-4, is as follows: DVKVTQSSRYLVKRTGEKVFLECVQDMDHENMFWYRQDPGLGLRLIYFSYDVKMKEKGDIPEGYSVSREKKERFSLILESASTNQTSMYLCASSSGDRGVTNEKLFFGSGTQLSVL.

CDR3 coding DNA: TGTGCCAGCAGCTTAGTAAGCGGGGAAGATACGCAGTATTTT. Its protein product is CASSLVSGEDTQYF. This sequence joins TRBV7-2 and TRBJ2-3, with 7 bases lining up with TRBD2. The trim removed 1 base at V and 5 bases at J, leaving 3 bases unmatched. Germline loops: CDR1 SGHTA, CDR2 FQGNSA. The CDR3 is 14 amino acids.

CDR3 sequence: CAISGPTGGVYNEQFF. CDR3 in DNA: TGTGCCATCAGTGGGCCGACAGGGGGCGTCTACAATGAGCAGTTCTTC. This sequence joins TRBV10-3 and TRBJ2-1; 10 nucleotides align to TRBD1. In germline, CDR1 is ENHRY, CDR2 SYGVKD. Germline trimming cut 4 bases from V and 3 bases from J; bases unmatched to any gene: 6. CDR3 length: 16 amino acids.

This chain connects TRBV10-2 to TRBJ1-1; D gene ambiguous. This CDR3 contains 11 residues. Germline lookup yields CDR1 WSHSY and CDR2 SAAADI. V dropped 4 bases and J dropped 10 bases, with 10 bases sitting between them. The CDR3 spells CASSGPPPAFF. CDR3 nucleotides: TGCGCCAGCAGTGGGCCTCCCCCAGCTTTCTTT.

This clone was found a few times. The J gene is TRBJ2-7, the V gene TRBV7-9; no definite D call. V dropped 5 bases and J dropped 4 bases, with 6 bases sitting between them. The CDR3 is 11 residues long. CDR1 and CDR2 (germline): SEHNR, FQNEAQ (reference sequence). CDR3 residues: CASSISYEQYF. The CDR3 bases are TGTGCCAGCAGCATATCGTACGAGCAGTACTTC.

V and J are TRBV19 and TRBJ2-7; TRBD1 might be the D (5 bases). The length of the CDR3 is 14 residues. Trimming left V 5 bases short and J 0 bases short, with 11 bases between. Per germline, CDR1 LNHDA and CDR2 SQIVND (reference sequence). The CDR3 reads CASSSDTISYEQYF. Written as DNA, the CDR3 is TGTGCCAGTAGTTCGGACACGATCTCCTACGAGCAGTACTTC.

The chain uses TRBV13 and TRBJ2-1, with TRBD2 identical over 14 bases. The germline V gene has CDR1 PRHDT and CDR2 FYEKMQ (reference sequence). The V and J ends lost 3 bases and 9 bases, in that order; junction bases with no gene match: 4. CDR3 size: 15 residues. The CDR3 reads CASSLTSGGEGEQFF. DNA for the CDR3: TGTGCCAGCAGCTTGACTAGCGGGGGGGAAGGTGAGCAGTTCTTC.

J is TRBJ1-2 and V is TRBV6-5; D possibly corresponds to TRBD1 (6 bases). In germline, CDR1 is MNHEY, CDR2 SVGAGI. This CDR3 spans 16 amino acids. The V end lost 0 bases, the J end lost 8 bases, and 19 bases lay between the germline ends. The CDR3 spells CASSYSKGGRLAGYTF. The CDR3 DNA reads TGTGCCAGCAGTTACTCGAAAGGGGGACGACTCGCCGGCTACACCTTC.

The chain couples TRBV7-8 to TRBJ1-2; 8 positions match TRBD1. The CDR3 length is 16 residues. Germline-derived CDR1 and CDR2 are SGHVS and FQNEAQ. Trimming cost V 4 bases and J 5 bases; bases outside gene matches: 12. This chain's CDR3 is CASSSGPAGGGYGYTF. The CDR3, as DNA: TGTGCCAGCAGCTCCGGCCCCGCAGGGGGCGGGTATGGCTACACCTTC.

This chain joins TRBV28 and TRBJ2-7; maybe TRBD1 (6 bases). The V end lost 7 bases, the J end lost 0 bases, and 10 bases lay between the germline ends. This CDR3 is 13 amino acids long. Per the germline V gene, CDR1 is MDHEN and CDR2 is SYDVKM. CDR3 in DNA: TGTGCCAGCACCCCGGACAGCTCCTACGAGCAGTACTTC. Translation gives CASTPDSSYEQYF.

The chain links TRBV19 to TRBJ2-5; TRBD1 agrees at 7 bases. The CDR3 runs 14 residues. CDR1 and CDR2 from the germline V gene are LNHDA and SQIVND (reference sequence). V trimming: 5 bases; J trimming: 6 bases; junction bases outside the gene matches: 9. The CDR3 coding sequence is TGTGCCAGTAGTCTTTCGCCGGGACAGAAGACCCAGTACTTC. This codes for CASSLSPGQKTQYF.

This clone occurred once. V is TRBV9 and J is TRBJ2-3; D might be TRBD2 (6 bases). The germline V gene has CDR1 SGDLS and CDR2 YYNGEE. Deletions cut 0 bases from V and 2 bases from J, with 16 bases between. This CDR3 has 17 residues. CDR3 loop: CASSVEGLHLFTDTQYF. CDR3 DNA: TGTGCCAGCAGCGTAGAGGGACTCCACCTATTCACAGATACGCAGTATTTT.

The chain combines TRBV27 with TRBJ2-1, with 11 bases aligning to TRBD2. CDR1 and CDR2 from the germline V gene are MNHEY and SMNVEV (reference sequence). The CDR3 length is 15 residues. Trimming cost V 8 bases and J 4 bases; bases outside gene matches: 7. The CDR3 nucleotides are TGTGCCAGCGGGGACGGGACTAGCGGTTACAATGAGCAGTTCTTC. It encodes CASGDGTSGYNEQFF.

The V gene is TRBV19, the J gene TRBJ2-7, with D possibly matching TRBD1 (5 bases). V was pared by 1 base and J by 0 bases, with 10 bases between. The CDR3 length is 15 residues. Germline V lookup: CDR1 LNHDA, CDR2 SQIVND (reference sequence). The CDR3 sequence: CASSIATALSYEQYF. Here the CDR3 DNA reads TGTGCCAGTAGTATAGCGACAGCCCTCTCCTACGAGCAGTACTTC.

CDR3 coding DNA: TGTGCCAGCAGTTACTCGACATCGGGACTAGCGGGGGGCTACGAGCAGTACTTC. Its translation is CASSYSTSGLAGGYEQYF. This rearrangement joins TRBV6-2 or TRBV6-3 to TRBJ2-7, with 15 bases that match TRBD2. CDR3 length equals 18 residues. The J segment lost 3 bases and the V segment lost 0 bases, leaving 6 bases of the junction unmatched. Per the germline V gene, CDR1 is MNHEY and CDR2 is SVGEGT.

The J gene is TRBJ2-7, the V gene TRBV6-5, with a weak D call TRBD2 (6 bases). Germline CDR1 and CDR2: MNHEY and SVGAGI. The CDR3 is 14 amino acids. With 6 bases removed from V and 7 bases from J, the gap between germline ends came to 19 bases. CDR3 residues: CASRPSGPGGEQYF. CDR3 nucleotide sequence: TGTGCCAGCAGACCAAGCGGGCCCGGGGGTGAGCAGTACTTC.

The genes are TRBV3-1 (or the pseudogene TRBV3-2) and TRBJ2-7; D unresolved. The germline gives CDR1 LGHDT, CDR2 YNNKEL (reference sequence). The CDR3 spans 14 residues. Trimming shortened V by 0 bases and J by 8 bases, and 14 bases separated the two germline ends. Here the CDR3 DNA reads TGTGCCAGCAGCCAAGATGGTGCGGCGGAGAAGCAGTACTTC. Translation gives CASSQDGAAEKQYF.